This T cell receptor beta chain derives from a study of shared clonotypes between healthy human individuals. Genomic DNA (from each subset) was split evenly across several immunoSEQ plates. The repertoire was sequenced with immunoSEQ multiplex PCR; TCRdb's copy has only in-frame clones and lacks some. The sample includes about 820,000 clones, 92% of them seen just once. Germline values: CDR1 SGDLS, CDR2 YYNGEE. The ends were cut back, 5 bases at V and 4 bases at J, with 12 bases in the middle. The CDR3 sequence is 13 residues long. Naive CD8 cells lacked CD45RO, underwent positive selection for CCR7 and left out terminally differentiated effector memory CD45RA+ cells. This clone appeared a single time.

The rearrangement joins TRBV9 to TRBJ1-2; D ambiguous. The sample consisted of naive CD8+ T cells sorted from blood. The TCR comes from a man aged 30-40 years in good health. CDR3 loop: CASRGHFVYGYTF. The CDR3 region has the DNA TGTGCCAGCAGGGGTCATTTCGTCTATGGCTACACCTTC.